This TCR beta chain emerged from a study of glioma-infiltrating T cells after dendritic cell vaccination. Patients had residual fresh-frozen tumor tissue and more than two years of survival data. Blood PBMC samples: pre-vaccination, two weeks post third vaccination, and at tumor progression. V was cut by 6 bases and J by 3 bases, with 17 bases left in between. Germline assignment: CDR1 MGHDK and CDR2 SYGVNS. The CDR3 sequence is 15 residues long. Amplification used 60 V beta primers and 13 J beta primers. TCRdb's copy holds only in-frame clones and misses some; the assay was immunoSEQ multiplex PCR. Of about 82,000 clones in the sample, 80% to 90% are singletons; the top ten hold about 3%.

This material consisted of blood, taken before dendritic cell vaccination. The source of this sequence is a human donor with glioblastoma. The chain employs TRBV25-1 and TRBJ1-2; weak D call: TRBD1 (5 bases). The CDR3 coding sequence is TGTGCCAGCAGAGGACATTCCGGTGGGGACTATGGCTACACCTTC. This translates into CASRGHSGGDYGYTF.